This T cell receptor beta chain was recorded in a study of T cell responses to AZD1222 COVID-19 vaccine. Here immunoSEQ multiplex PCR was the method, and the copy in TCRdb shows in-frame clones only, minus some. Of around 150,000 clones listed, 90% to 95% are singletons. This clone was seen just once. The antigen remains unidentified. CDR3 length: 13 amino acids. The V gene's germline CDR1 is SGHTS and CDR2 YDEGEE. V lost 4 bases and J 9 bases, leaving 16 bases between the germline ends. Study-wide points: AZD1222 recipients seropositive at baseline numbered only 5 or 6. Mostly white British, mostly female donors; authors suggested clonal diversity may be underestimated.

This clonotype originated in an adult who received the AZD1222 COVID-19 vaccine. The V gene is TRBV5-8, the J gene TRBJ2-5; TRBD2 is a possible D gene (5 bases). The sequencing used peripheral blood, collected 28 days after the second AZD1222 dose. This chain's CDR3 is CASSPRVAGAQYF. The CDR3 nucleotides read TGTGCCAGCAGCCCCCGGGTTGCCGGGGCCCAGTACTTC.